One sample yielded the 27 T cell receptor beta chains listed below, sequenced in a study of T cell repertoires in cytomegalovirus infection. TCRdb re-analysed the reads in MiXCR, keeping a single row per CDR3 protein. This sample has about 320,000 distinct CDR3 sequences, with 9.5% found just once. The source material was PBMCs. The origin of the receptors is a human donor in good health (CMV status not recorded). Some clones in this sample may be carry-over from other donors' samples.

The chain carries TRBV19 and TRBJ1-1; 7 positions agree with TRBD1. The CDR3 has 16 amino acids. Germline CDR1 reads LNHDA; CDR2 reads SQIVND (reference sequence). With 5 bases clipped from V and 0 bases from J, the junction kept 9 bases outside the gene matches. This chain's CDR3 is CASSSRKGAVNTEAFF. In DNA form, the CDR3 reads TGTGCCAGTAGTTCCCGAAAGGGGGCGGTGAACACTGAAGCTTTCTTT.

Only a few counts were recorded for this clonotype. The CDR3 DNA is TGCAGCGCGCCTGGACAGGTGAACACTGAAGCTTTCTTT. Its translation is CSAPGQVNTEAFF. The V call is TRBV29-1, the J call TRBJ1-1; 7 bases are a match to TRBD1. From germline, CDR1 is SQVTM and CDR2 ANQGSEA. Trimming cost V 7 bases and J 0 bases; bases outside gene matches: 5. The CDR3 totals 13 residues.

The chain carries TRBV3-1 and TRBJ2-2, with TRBD2 identical over 8 bases. The J segment lost 6 bases and the V segment lost 3 bases, leaving 6 bases of the junction unmatched. The length of the CDR3 is 15 residues. Germline loops: CDR1 LGHDT, CDR2 YNNKEL (reference sequence). In DNA, the CDR3 is TGTGCCAGCAGCCAGGCGGGAGGCAGTGCCGGGGAGCTGTTTTTT. Residues: CASSQAGGSAGELFF.

The chain couples TRBV12-3 or TRBV12-4 to TRBJ2-1, with 7 nucleotides matching TRBD2. This CDR3 has 18 amino acids. Losses at the gene ends were 5 bases for V and 0 bases for J; bases not matched to a gene: 13. The CDR3 protein is CASSPSAGVPSSYNEQFF. The CDR3 bases are TGTGCCAGCAGTCCGTCGGCGGGAGTGCCGAGCTCCTACAATGAGCAGTTCTTC.

The chain employs TRBV7-9 and TRBJ1-1; D is unresolved. The V and J ends lost 1 base and 0 bases respectively, with 9 bases between them. The V gene's germline CDR1 is SEHNR and CDR2 FQNEAQ (reference sequence). The CDR3 has 15 residues. CDR3 amino acids: CASSLEWGMNTEAFF. The CDR3 DNA sequence: TGTGCCAGCAGCTTAGAGTGGGGAATGAACACTGAAGCTTTCTTT.

V gene TRBV7-4 combines with J gene TRBJ2-5, with a possible D match to TRBD2 (5 bases). The ends were cut back, 5 bases at V and 5 bases at J, with 18 bases in the middle. The CDR3 runs 15 residues. The germline V gene has CDR1 SGHVT and CDR2 SQSDAQ. The CDR3 protein is CASSRGEAREETQYF. The CDR3 nucleotides are TGTGCCAGCAGCCGGGGTGAGGCTAGAGAGGAGACCCAGTACTTC.

This clonotype was detected ten times or more. V and J are TRBV7-2 and TRBJ1-2, with 11 bases lining up with TRBD1. The V gene's germline CDR1 is SGHTA and CDR2 FQGNSA. The V segment lost 3 bases and the J segment 1 base; nucleotides outside the gene matches: 10. The CDR3 spans 18 residues. CDR3 region: CASSLSGTGGTYNYGYTF. The CDR3 nucleotides are TGTGCCAGCAGCTTGTCCGGGACAGGGGGGACCTATAACTATGGCTACACCTTC.

This clonotype was found many times. The V call is TRBV7-9, the J call TRBJ1-2; D unclear. The CDR3 totals 13 residues. The germline V gene encodes CDR1 SEHNR and CDR2 FQNEAQ (reference sequence). Trimming cost V 1 base and J 4 bases, with 7 bases left between them. CDR3 region: CASSLELGYGYTF. In nucleotides, the CDR3 is TGTGCCAGCAGCTTAGAGCTAGGCTATGGCTACACCTTC.

The chain links TRBV5-3 to TRBJ2-5, with TRBD2 matching 9 bases. TRBV5-3 is noted as an ORF with a role that remains uncertain. V dropped 8 bases and J dropped 5; count of bases not matched to a gene: 13. This CDR3 is built from 15 residues. The CDR3 DNA reads TGTGCCAGCAGCAAAGCTAGCGGGGCACGCGAGACCCAGTACTTC. Its translation: CASSKASGARETQYF.

This clonotype occurred a few times. The chain's CDR3 is CASSLRDRGDTGELFF. The DNA for the CDR3 is TGTGCCAGCAGCTTAAGGGACAGGGGAGACACCGGGGAGCTGTTTTTT. The chain couples TRBV7-9 to TRBJ2-2, with 10 bases that match TRBD1. The CDR3 contains 16 residues. Germline-derived CDR1 and CDR2 are SEHNR and FQNEAQ (reference sequence). V lost 2 bases to trimming and J lost 3 bases; unmatched junction nucleotides: 3.

This clonotype was counted at least ten times. The chain uses TRBV10-3 and TRBJ1-1; the D is unclear. Germline assignment: CDR1 ENHRY and CDR2 SYGVKD. Trimming pared 3 bases from V and 3 bases from J, leaving 8 bases between. The CDR3 is 13 amino acids. The CDR3 sequence is CAISDTSYTEAFF. The CDR3 DNA reads TGTGCCATCAGTGATACTAGCTACACTGAAGCTTTCTTT.

The gene calls are TRBV2 and TRBJ2-5, with 9 positions matching TRBD1. V dropped 5 bases and J dropped 6; count of bases not matched to a gene: 16. This CDR3 is built from 17 residues. Germline V lookup: CDR1 SNHLY, CDR2 FYNNEI. The DNA of the CDR3 is TGTGCCAGCAGTCCTGGACCCTTGACAGGGGGGGAAAAGACCCAGTACTTC. Its translation is CASSPGPLTGGEKTQYF.

The chain recombines TRBV28 with TRBJ2-7; D perhaps matches TRBD2 (5 bases). CDR3 size: 14 residues. V was trimmed by 7 bases and J by 3 bases, leaving 16 bases between them. Germline-derived CDR1 and CDR2 are MDHEN and SYDVKM. CDR3 sequence (DNA): TGTGCCAGCACCGGACTCTCGGCGGGCTACGAGCAGTACTTC. Its translation is CASTGLSAGYEQYF.

At least ten counts were recorded for this clonotype. V usage is TRBV6-1 and J usage is TRBJ2-7, with a tentative D call TRBD2 (6 bases). The CDR3 covers 13 residues. The ends were cut back, 9 bases at V and 0 bases at J, with 12 bases in the middle. Germline CDR1 reads MNHNS; CDR2 reads SASEGT. CDR3 in amino acids: CASQRAGSYEQYF. The CDR3 bases are TGTGCCAGTCAACGAGCGGGCTCCTACGAGCAGTACTTC.

As to this clonotype: The junction departs from the called germline gene at one end, perhaps through a read error. The rearrangement links TRBV12-3 or TRBV12-4 to TRBJ1-6; the match to TRBD1 covers 7 bases. The CDR3 extends over 14 amino acids. DNA of the CDR3: TGTACCAGCAGCCAGGGGGTCCGCGATTCACCCCTCCACTTT. It codes for CTSSQGVRDSPLHF.

To note about this clonotype: At one boundary the junction diverges from the germline segment, which might be a read error. The rearrangement links TRBV6-5 to TRBJ2-3; 9 bases line up with TRBD2. Germline-derived CDR1 and CDR2 are MNHEY and SVGAGI. This CDR3 is 17 amino acids long. The CDR3 loop reads CASSALGTSSFTATQYF. The CDR3 nucleotides are TGTGCCAGCAGTGCCCTAGGGACTAGCAGCTTCACAGCTACGCAGTATTTT.

This clonotype was counted only a few times. The V and J genes are TRBV27 and TRBJ1-2; D remains ambiguous. This CDR3 contains 15 residues. Germline V gene sequence: CDR1 MNHEY, CDR2 SMNVEV (reference sequence). Between the trimmed V and J ends, which lost 5 bases and 2 bases, there was a span of 15 bases. This chain's CDR3 is CASSNAGRTNYGYTF. CDR3 nucleotide sequence: TGTGCCAGCAGTAACGCGGGCCGGACCAACTATGGCTACACCTTC.

This clonotype was recorded many times. CDR3 nucleotides: TGTGCCAGCAGTTTATCCTACTACGAGCAGTACTTC. Its protein product is CASSLSYYEQYF. The chain has TRBV28 and TRBJ2-7; D is unresolved. The V and J ends lost 1 base and 3 bases respectively, with 4 bases between them. CDR1 is MDHEN, CDR2 SYDVKM, per germline. The CDR3 spans 12 residues.

This clonotype was counted a few times. The J gene is TRBJ2-4, the V gene TRBV6-2 or TRBV6-3, with D tentatively TRBD1 (6 bases). This CDR3 comprises 15 residues. From germline, CDR1 is MNHEY and CDR2 SVGEGT. V gave up 2 bases and J gave up 6 bases, with 14 bases separating them. For the CDR3, the DNA is TGTGCCAGCAGTTACGGGGGCAGCCTGGGAAACATTCAGTACTTC. Protein: CASSYGGSLGNIQYF.

The rearrangement joins TRBV7-6 to TRBJ1-4; D is perhaps TRBD1 (5 bases). Germline CDR1 SGHVS, CDR2 FNYEAQ. The ends were cut back, 7 bases at V and 7 bases at J, with 16 bases in the middle. The CDR3 sequence is 14 residues long. This CDR3 is CASTPGWVGEKLFF. CDR3 in DNA: TGTGCCAGCACCCCAGGGTGGGTCGGTGAAAAACTGTTTTTT.

This clonotype occurred many times. The chain carries TRBV7-9 and TRBJ2-7, with D possibly being TRBD1 or TRBD2 (5 bases each). The CDR3 totals 14 residues. V was pared by 5 bases and J by 3 bases, with 14 bases between. In germline, CDR1 is SEHNR, CDR2 FQNEAQ (reference sequence). The CDR3 DNA sequence: TGTGCCAGCAGCGCATTCGGGACCGTCTACGAGCAGTACTTC. Translating it yields CASSAFGTVYEQYF.

The rearrangement uses TRBV28 and TRBJ1-1; 7 bases line up with TRBD1. Germline-derived CDR1 and CDR2 are MDHEN and SYDVKM. V gave up 7 bases and J gave up 7 bases; unmatched junction bases: 9. CDR3 length: 13 amino acids. The CDR3 here is CASNSRDRVEAFF. CDR3 bases: TGTGCCAGCAATTCCCGGGACAGAGTTGAAGCTTTCTTT.

The V call is TRBV5-6, the J call TRBJ2-5; no definite D call. V lost 1 base and J lost 2, with 15 bases in between. The CDR3 is 16 amino acids. CDR1 is SGHDT, CDR2 YYEEEE, per germline. CDR3 coding DNA: TGTGCCAGCAGCTTGAGAAGGGCGGCCTTACAAGAGACCCAGTACTTC. This translates into CASSLRRAALQETQYF.

On this clonotype: A much larger clone is a single base away; this may be a read error. The gene calls are TRBV7-2 and TRBJ1-5; 9 nucleotides line up with TRBD1. V trimming: 0 bases; J trimming: 6 bases; junction bases outside the gene matches: 3. Germline V gene sequence: CDR1 SGHTA, CDR2 FQGNSA. The CDR3 consists of 15 residues. For the CDR3, the DNA is TGTGCCAGCAGCTTAGCTGGACAGGGGATTCAGCCCCAGCATTTT. It specifies CASSLAGQGIQPQHF.

This chain joins TRBV11-2 and TRBJ1-6; D remains unclear. CDR1 and CDR2 (germline): SGHAT, FQNNGV. V shed 1 base and J shed 5 bases, with 6 bases lying between them. The CDR3 runs 14 residues. CDR3 DNA sequence: TGTGCCAGCAGCTTAGGCAGTCATAATTCACCCCTCCACTTT. This encodes CASSLGSHNSPLHF.

This clonotype was seen ten or more times. The chain couples TRBV12-3 or TRBV12-4 to TRBJ1-5; TRBD1 is a possible D gene (6 bases). V dropped 6 bases and J dropped 1 base, with 13 bases sitting between them. This CDR3 comprises 15 residues. CDR3: CASSLQGLSNQPQHF. The CDR3 bases are TGTGCCAGCAGCCTACAGGGCTTAAGCAATCAGCCCCAGCATTTT.

The rearrangement links TRBV7-3 to TRBJ2-3, with D possibly matching TRBD2 (6 bases). In germline, CDR1 is SGHTA, CDR2 FQGTGA. The CDR3 sequence is 16 residues long. V was trimmed by 3 bases and J by 4 bases, leaving 17 bases between them. CDR3 coding DNA: TGTGCCAGCAGCTTGATTAGCGGACCCAGGGCAGATACGCAGTATTTT. Translating it yields CASSLISGPRADTQYF.